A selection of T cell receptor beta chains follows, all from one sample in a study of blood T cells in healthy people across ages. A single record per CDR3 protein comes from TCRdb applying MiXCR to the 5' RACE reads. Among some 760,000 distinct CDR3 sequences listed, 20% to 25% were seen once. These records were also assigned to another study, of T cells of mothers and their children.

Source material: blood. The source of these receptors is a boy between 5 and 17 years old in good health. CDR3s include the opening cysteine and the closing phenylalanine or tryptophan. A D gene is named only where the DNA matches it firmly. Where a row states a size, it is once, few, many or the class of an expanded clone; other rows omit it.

CASRGLRGGDYGYTF TGTGCCAGCAGGGGACTGAGGGGCGGTGACTATGGCTACACCTTC . TRBV25-1 few TRBJ1-2
CASSLGQGVWETQYF TGCGCCAGCAGCTTGGGCCAGGGGGTCTGGGAGACCCAGTACTTC TRBD1 TRBV5-1 . TRBJ2-5
CASSQWGDGYTF TGTGCCAGCAGCCAATGGGGGGATGGCTACACCTTC . TRBV16 few TRBJ1-2
CASSESGGANQPQHF TGTGCCAGCAGTGAGTCCGGGGGCGCCAATCAGCCCCAGCATTTT . TRBV6-4 few TRBJ1-5
CAISEGGGEAFF TGTGCCATCAGTGAGGGGGGGGGCGAAGCTTTCTTT . TRBV10-3 . TRBJ1-1
CASSLTSGGAGHNEQFF TGTGCCAGCAGCCTGACTAGCGGGGGGGCCGGGCACAATGAGCAGTTCTTC TRBD2 TRBV7-9 . TRBJ2-1
CATSISHGELFF TGTGCCACCAGCATTAGCCACGGGGAGCTGTTTTTT . TRBV15 . TRBJ2-2
CASSMAGRDGANVLTF TGTGCCAGCAGTATGGCGGGTAGGGACGGGGCCAACGTCCTGACTTTC . TRBV12-3/TRBV12-4 . TRBJ2-6
CASSYSTKFYEQYF TGTGCCAGCAGTTACTCGACCAAGTTCTACGAGCAGTACTTC . TRBV6-2/TRBV6-3 . TRBJ2-7
CASSDGSPSGAYNSPLHF TGTGCCAGCAGTGACGGCAGTCCTAGTGGGGCATATAATTCACCCCTCCACTTT . TRBV2 . TRBJ1-6
CASSPPVTSGEQFF TGTGCCAGCTCACCACCGGTGACTAGTGGCGAGCAGTTCTTC . TRBV18 . TRBJ2-1
CASSPQGPFRVAFF TGTGCCAGCAGTCCCCAGGGGCCCTTTCGGGTAGCTTTCTTT . TRBV12-3/TRBV12-4 . TRBJ1-1
CASSRTVGDPYEQYF TGTGCCAGCAGCCGCACCGTGGGAGACCCCTACGAGCAGTACTTC . TRBV7-2 . TRBJ2-7
CASSPEGGRYGYTF TGTGCCAGCAGTCCCGAGGGGGGGCGCTATGGCTACACCTTC . TRBV28 few TRBJ1-2
CASSPRLAGVGGTDTQYF TGTGCCAGCAGCCCGAGACTAGCGGGAGTAGGCGGCACAGATACGCAGTATTTT TRBD2 TRBV9 . TRBJ2-3
CASILSGTSFMETQYF TGTGCCAGCATCCTATCCGGGACTAGCTTCATGGAGACCCAGTACTTC TRBD2 TRBV2 . TRBJ2-5
CASSPQGEDQPQHF TGTGCCAGCAGCCCTCAGGGAGAGGATCAGCCCCAGCATTTT . TRBV7-6 . TRBJ1-5
CASSGRGGANVLTF TGTGCCAGCAGCGGCAGGGGGGGGGCCAACGTCCTGACTTTC TRBD1 TRBV7-2 few TRBJ2-6
CASSQFRDSYEQYF TGTGCCAGCTCACAGTTCCGGGATTCCTACGAGCAGTACTTC . TRBV18 . TRBJ2-7
CSVVMTLNTEAFF TGCAGCGTTGTGATGACTCTGAACACTGAAGCTTTCTTT . TRBV29-1 . TRBJ1-1